One sample yielded the 20 T cell receptor beta chains listed below, sequenced in a study of cytotoxic CD8 clonotypes in ibrutinib-treated CLL. Profiling relied on immunoSEQ multiplex PCR, and the TCRdb table lists in-frame clones only, not all of them. The table lists 68,000 or so clones, 68% of them singletons. Sample: PBMCs, taken after 12 months of ibrutinib treatment. Receptors originate from a human donor with chronic lymphocytic leukemia.

This rearrangement joins TRBV28 to TRBJ2-5; the D gene is possibly TRBD2 (6 bases). The CDR3 is 14 amino acids. Germline loops: CDR1 MDHEN, CDR2 SYDVKM. V lost 3 bases to trimming and J lost 2 bases, with 10 bases between them. Here the CDR3 DNA reads TGTGCCAGCAGTTTCAACCGGGGGCAAGAGACCCAGTACTTC. This codes for CASSFNRGQETQYF.

The chain couples TRBV7-6 to TRBJ2-5; perhaps TRBD1 as D (5 bases). CDR3 length: 15 amino acids. Trimming took off 2 bases at V and 0 bases at J, with 10 bases between the two ends. Germline V gives CDR1 SGHVS, CDR2 FNYEAQ. CDR3 nucleotides: TGTGCCAGCAGCTTATATTCAGGGTACCAAGAGACCCAGTACTTC. As protein: CASSLYSGYQETQYF.

The chain is built from TRBV4-1 and TRBJ2-2; TRBD1 matches at 10 bases. V was clipped by 0 bases and J by 1 base; unmatched bases: 2. Looked up from germline, CDR1 is MGHRA and CDR2 is YSYEKL. The CDR3 loop spans 17 amino acids. Here the CDR3 DNA reads TGCGCCAGCAGCCAAGAACGGGACAGGGGGAACACCGGGGAGCTGTTTTTT. Protein product: CASSQERDRGNTGELFF.

V and J are TRBV11-2 and TRBJ2-3, with 7 bases identical to TRBD1. Germline CDR1 is SGHAT and CDR2 is FQNNGV. Trimming removed 6 bases from V and 0 bases from J; junction bases left unmatched: 6. The CDR3 length is 15 residues. The CDR3 sequence: CASSSKDRSTDTQYF. The CDR3, as DNA: TGTGCCAGCAGTTCGAAGGACAGGAGCACAGATACGCAGTATTTT.

This chain joins TRBV6-5 and TRBJ2-5; 7 nucleotides agree with TRBD1. CDR1 MNHEY and CDR2 SVGAGI come from the germline V gene. The CDR3 spans 15 residues. V dropped 1 base and J dropped 1; count of bases not matched to a gene: 3. The CDR3 protein is CASSYWGQLQETQYF. The CDR3 bases are TGTGCCAGCAGTTACTGGGGACAGCTCCAAGAGACCCAGTACTTC.

The V gene is TRBV11-3, the J gene TRBJ2-3; D is unresolved. The CDR3 spans 13 residues. V was pared by 5 bases and J by 6 bases, with 12 bases between. The V gene's germline CDR1 is SGHNT and CDR2 YENEEA. CDR3 sequence reads: CASSPGVWDTQYF. The CDR3 DNA reads TGTGCCAGCAGCCCAGGAGTTTGGGATACGCAGTATTTT.

J is TRBJ2-5 and V is TRBV4-1; TRBD2 matches 10 bases. V trimming: 1 base; J trimming: 0 bases; junction bases outside the gene matches: 8. CDR3 length: 18 residues. The germline CDR1 and CDR2 sequences are MGHRA and YSYEKL. For the CDR3, the DNA is TGCGCCAGCAGCCAAGTGCTAGCGGGGGAGATTTACCAAGAGACCCAGTACTTC. Amino acid sequence: CASSQVLAGEIYQETQYF.

This clone has more than one count but fewer than ten. CDR3 nucleotides: TGTGCCAGCAGCTTACAATATAGCACAGATACGCAGTATTTT. Protein product: CASSLQYSTDTQYF. This chain links TRBV7-3 with TRBJ2-3; D ambiguous. Trimming pared 2 bases from V and 0 bases from J, leaving 6 bases between. The CDR3 extends over 14 amino acids. Germline V gene lookup returns CDR1 SGHTA and CDR2 FQGTGA. The full variable domain, completed using reference TRBV7-3 and TRBJ2-3, is GAGVSQTPSNKVTEKGKYVELRCDPISGHTALYWYRQSLGQGPEFLIYFQGTGAADDSGLPNDRFFAVRPEGSVSTLKIQRTERGDSAVYLCASSLQYSTDTQYFGPGTRLTVL.

This clone was counted only a few times. The chain links TRBV5-4 to TRBJ2-7; D gene unclear. Trimming pared 4 bases from V and 5 bases from J, leaving 10 bases between. The CDR3 length is 12 residues. Looked up from germline, CDR1 is SGHNT and CDR2 is YYREEE (reference sequence). Here the CDR3 DNA reads TGTGCCAGCAGCCTTGATTTAGACGAGCAGTACTTC. Its translation: CASSLDLDEQYF.

This chain's CDR3 is CASRTIRSNSPLHF. The DNA for the CDR3 is TGTGCCAGCAGAACTATTCGGAGTAATTCACCCCTCCACTTT. The chain uses TRBV11-2 and TRBJ1-6, with D uncertain. The germline V gene encodes CDR1 SGHAT and CDR2 FQNNGV. Trimming stripped 6 bases from V and 6 bases from J, with 12 bases between. The CDR3 has 14 amino acids.

This clone was seen a few times. Here the CDR3 DNA reads TGTGCCAGCTCACCCGCGACGGTCCGGGGGCGCCCCTATGGCTACACCTTC. Translating gives CASSPATVRGRPYGYTF. The J gene is TRBJ1-2, the V gene TRBV18; maybe TRBD1 (6 bases). CDR3 length: 17 amino acids. Per germline, CDR1 KGHSH and CDR2 LQKENI. Trimming removed 3 bases at V and 4 bases at J, with 21 bases between.

The chain recombines TRBV10-3 with TRBJ1-2; D call uncertain. Germline V CDR1 and CDR2: ENHRY, SYGVKD. CDR3 length: 11 amino acids. V lost 6 bases and J 0 bases, leaving 2 bases between the germline ends. CDR3 DNA: TGTGCCATCAGATCTAACTATGGCTACACCTTC. Its protein product is CAIRSNYGYTF.

This clone has more than one count but fewer than ten. The chain joins TRBV4-3 to TRBJ1-2, with D possibly being TRBD1 (6 bases). Germline V gene data show CDR1 as LGHNA and CDR2 as YSLEER. The V end lost 1 base, the J end lost 1 base, and 13 bases lay between the germline ends. The CDR3 covers 16 residues. Written as DNA, the CDR3 is TGCGCCAGCAGCCAAGGAAATCCAGGGGTTAACTATGGCTACACCTTC. Translating gives CASSQGNPGVNYGYTF.

This clone was seen a handful of times. V and J are TRBV21-1 and TRBJ2-7; the table gives TRBD1 as D, unverified against the DNA. TRBV21-1 is listed as a pseudogene. There are 17 residues in the CDR3. This chain's CDR3 is CASGGTGGPSSSYEQYF. DNA of the CDR3: TGTGCCAGCGGGGGGACAGGGGGACCCTCAAGCTCCTACGAGCAGTACTTC.

The chain combines TRBV5-1 with TRBJ1-1; D is uncertain. The CDR3 has 14 residues. Germline CDR1 and CDR2: SGHRS and YFSETQ. Trimming stripped 1 base from V and 3 bases from J, with 10 bases between. The CDR3 loop reads CASSLTARDTEAFF. CDR3 coding DNA: TGCGCCAGCAGCTTGACCGCGCGCGACACTGAAGCTTTCTTT.

V is TRBV6-6 and J is TRBJ1-4; D call uncertain. V lost 0 bases, J lost 15 bases, and 17 bases lay in between. This CDR3 contains 14 residues. Per the germline V gene, CDR1 is MNHNY and CDR2 is SVGAGI (reference sequence). The CDR3 is CASSYSPALGIVFF. CDR3 nucleotide sequence: TGTGCCAGCAGTTACTCGCCCGCGCTGGGGATTGTGTTTTTT.

This chain joins TRBV7-9 and TRBJ2-6; D not certain. The CDR3 is 17 residues long. Between the trimmed V and J ends, which lost 3 bases and 0 bases, there was a span of 12 bases. Per germline, CDR1 SEHNR and CDR2 FQNEAQ (reference sequence). The CDR3 here is CASSFGTALSGANVLTF. In DNA form, the CDR3 reads TGTGCCAGCAGCTTCGGCACTGCGCTCTCTGGGGCCAACGTCCTGACTTTC.

CDR3 residues: CAWSGSQSYNSPLHF. The CDR3 coding sequence is TGTGCCTGGAGTGGTTCTCAGTCCTATAATTCACCCCTCCACTTT. The chain is built from TRBV30 and TRBJ1-6; D remains ambiguous. V was shortened by 1 base and J by 1 base, with 8 bases between the two germline ends. Germline loops: CDR1 GTSNPN, CDR2 SVGIG (reference sequence). The CDR3 extends over 15 amino acids.

The gene calls are TRBV5-1 and TRBJ2-1; D is perhaps TRBD2 (5 bases). Trimming took off 0 bases at V and 9 bases at J, with 13 bases between the two ends. CDR1 SGHRS and CDR2 YFSETQ come from the germline V gene. The CDR3 is made up of 14 amino acids. For the CDR3, the DNA is TGCGCCAGCAGCTTGGCCGGAGAGGGATTTGAGCAGTTCTTC. It yields the protein CASSLAGEGFEQFF.

The chain carries TRBV7-2 and TRBJ1-1; 8 bases are shared with TRBD1. V lost 6 bases to trimming and J lost 5 bases; unmatched junction nucleotides: 11. Germline V gene lookup returns CDR1 SGHTA and CDR2 FQGNSA. The CDR3 totals 15 residues. The DNA of the CDR3 is TGTGCCAGCAGTTTAACCGAGAACAGGGGGACTGAAGCTTTCTTT. This codes for CASSLTENRGTEAFF.